A single sample gave rise to the 30 T cell receptor beta chains below, sequenced in a study of T cell responses to AZD1222 COVID-19 vaccine. The method was immunoSEQ multiplex PCR; TCRdb's version includes in-frame clones alone and lacks a portion of them. The table shows some 56,000 clones, with 70% to 90% occurring only once. The sequences come from peripheral blood, collected on day 0 of AZD1222 vaccination. The origin of the receptors is an adult in good health.

This chain uses TRBV6-5 with TRBJ1-5, with 8 bases matching TRBD1. The CDR3 is 15 residues long. V was pared by 7 bases and J by 5 bases, with 10 bases of the junction left unmatched. Per the germline V gene, CDR1 is MNHEY and CDR2 is SVGAGI. CDR3 region: CASTGRTGLDQPQHF. The CDR3 region has the DNA TGTGCCAGCACAGGAAGGACAGGGCTGGATCAGCCCCAGCATTTT.

The chain employs TRBV7-9 and TRBJ2-7; D not resolved. Between the trimmed V and J ends, which lost 2 bases and 4 bases, there was a span of 6 bases. The CDR3 totals 12 residues. CDR1 and CDR2 (germline): SEHNR, FQNEAQ (reference sequence). The CDR3, as DNA: TGTGCCAGCAGCTTACAGTCTTACGAGCAGTACTTC. Translation gives CASSLQSYEQYF.

J is TRBJ1-5 and V is TRBV27; perhaps TRBD1 as D (6 bases). V lost 1 base, J lost 0 bases, and 13 bases lay in between. This CDR3 has 17 residues. CDR1 is MNHEY and CDR2 is SMNVEV in the germline V gene (reference sequence). CDR3 region: CASSLFGGLNSNQPQHF. DNA for the CDR3: TGTGCCAGCAGTTTATTCGGGGGCCTAAATAGCAATCAGCCCCAGCATTTT.

The genes are TRBV28 and TRBJ2-7; D ambiguous. The CDR3 has 12 amino acids. Germline CDR1 and CDR2: MDHEN and SYDVKM. Trimming took 7 bases from V and 0 from J, leaving 7 bases between them. The chain's CDR3 is CASNKSSYEQYF. CDR3 bases: TGTGCCAGCAATAAGAGCTCCTACGAGCAGTACTTC. Full variable domain (rest looked up from reference TRBV28 and TRBJ2-7): DVKVTQSSRYLVKRTGEKVFLECVQDMDHENMFWYRQDPGLGLRLIYFSYDVKMKEKGDIPEGYSVSREKKERFSLILESASTNQTSMYLCASNKSSYEQYFGPGTRLTVT.

The V call is TRBV6-5, the J call TRBJ2-3; 9 nucleotides align to TRBD2. Germline loops: CDR1 MNHEY, CDR2 SVGAGI. The V segment lost 6 bases and the J segment 3 bases; nucleotides outside the gene matches: 7. The CDR3 sequence is 15 residues long. The CDR3 region is CASRASGEFTDTQYF. CDR3 nucleotides: TGTGCCAGCAGGGCTAGCGGGGAATTTACAGATACGCAGTATTTT.

J is TRBJ2-5 and V is TRBV3-1 (or the pseudogene TRBV3-2); D gene uncertain. Trimming cost V 1 base and J 4 bases, with 4 bases left between them. The CDR3 loop spans 12 amino acids. Germline V gene data show CDR1 as LGHDT and CDR2 as YNNKEL (reference sequence). The DNA for the CDR3 is TGTGCCAGCAGCCAAGTAATAGAGACCCAGTACTTC. Translation: CASSQVIETQYF.

The chain links TRBV7-8 to TRBJ2-1; no firm D call. In germline, CDR1 is SGHVS, CDR2 FQNEAQ. Trimming removed 5 bases at V and 8 bases at J, with 7 bases between. The CDR3 consists of 11 residues. The CDR3, as DNA: TGTGCCAGCAGCCACCTAGATGAGCAGTTCTTC. Its translation: CASSHLDEQFF.

This clone occurred a few times. The CDR3 DNA reads TGTGCCAGCAGCTTAGGGACAGGGAAAGGGCAGTACTTC. Its translation: CASSLGTGKGQYF. This sequence joins TRBV11-2 and TRBJ2-7, with 8 bases aligning to TRBD1. J gave up 9 bases and V 1 base, and 5 bases lay outside the gene matches. The CDR3 length is 13 residues. In germline, CDR1 is SGHAT, CDR2 FQNNGV.

This clone turned up a few times. This sequence joins TRBV5-4 and TRBJ2-1; D unclear. The V end lost 5 bases, the J end lost 3 bases, and 18 bases lay between the germline ends. The germline V gene has CDR1 SGHNT and CDR2 YYREEE (reference sequence). CDR3 length: 16 amino acids. CDR3 in DNA: TGTGCCAGCAGTCCCCGAGACCGAAAACACTACAATGAGCAGTTCTTC. Amino acids: CASSPRDRKHYNEQFF.

The chain couples TRBV10-3 to TRBJ2-2; D is unclear. Germline V gene lookup returns CDR1 ENHRY and CDR2 SYGVKD. The CDR3 extends over 12 amino acids. Trimming left V 4 bases short and J 1 base short, with 1 base between. The CDR3 DNA reads TGTGCCATCAGTGGGAACACCGGGGAGCTGTTTTTT. Its protein product is CAISGNTGELFF.

V usage is TRBV11-3 and J usage is TRBJ2-2; D not certain. The CDR3 extends over 14 amino acids. CDR1 is SGHNT and CDR2 is YENEEA in the germline V gene. V was cut by 1 base and J by 1 base, with 4 bases left in between. The CDR3 nucleotides read TGTGCCAGCAGCTTAGGAGGGAACACCGGGGAGCTGTTTTTT. This gives the protein CASSLGGNTGELFF. The whole variable domain, filled in from reference TRBV11-3 and TRBJ2-2, reads EAGVVQSPRYKIIEKKQPVAFWCNPISGHNTLYWYLQNLGQGPELLIRYENEEAVDDSQLPKDRFSAERLKGVDSTLKIQPAELGDSAVYLCASSLGGNTGELFFGEGSRLTVL.

V is TRBV20-1 and J is TRBJ1-1; D is undetermined. Looked up from germline, CDR1 is DFQATT and CDR2 is SNEGSKA (reference sequence). The CDR3 consists of 11 residues. Trimming left V 8 bases short and J 5 bases short, with 12 bases between. The CDR3: CSYSRGTEAFF. In DNA, the CDR3 is TGCAGTTACTCGAGAGGGACTGAAGCTTTCTTT.

V gene TRBV11-2 combines with J gene TRBJ2-3, with 10 bases lining up with TRBD2. V gave up 1 base and J gave up 6 bases; unmatched junction bases: 10. The CDR3 runs to 17 residues. Germline V lookup: CDR1 SGHAT, CDR2 FQNNGV. CDR3 DNA sequence: TGTGCCAGCAGCTTAGTAGTAAGCGGGGGGGCGAGGGATACGCAGTATTTT. This sequence encodes CASSLVVSGGARDTQYF.

CDR3 in DNA: TGTGCCAGTAGGCCCGGGGACGGTTATCAGCCCCAGCATTTT. Protein product: CASRPGDGYQPQHF. This chain links TRBV19 with TRBJ1-5, with TRBD1 as a possible D gene (5 bases). This CDR3 contains 14 residues. The V gene lost 6 bases and the J gene lost 5 bases, with 14 bases spanning the gap. Germline V gene data show CDR1 as LNHDA and CDR2 as SQIVND (reference sequence).

This chain uses TRBV5-4 with TRBJ2-7; D perhaps matches TRBD1 (6 bases). The CDR3 loop spans 15 amino acids. The germline V gene has CDR1 SGHNT and CDR2 YYREEE (reference sequence). V lost 0 bases to trimming and J lost 0 bases, with 10 bases between them. This CDR3 reads CASSLGSDSSYEQYF. The CDR3 DNA is TGTGCCAGCAGCTTGGGCTCGGACAGCTCCTACGAGCAGTACTTC.

The chain combines TRBV5-5 with TRBJ1-4; D is possibly TRBD1 (6 bases). This CDR3 region has 14 residues. Looked up from germline, CDR1 is SGHKS and CDR2 is YYEKEE (reference sequence). V shed 5 bases and J shed 0 bases, with 8 bases lying between them. CDR3 protein: CASSNRATNEKLFF. Written as DNA, the CDR3 is TGTGCCAGCAGTAACAGGGCAACTAATGAAAAACTGTTTTTT.

The V call is TRBV7-9, the J call TRBJ1-2, with 8 bases identical to TRBD1. Trimming at V came to 8 bases and at J to 4 bases, leaving 6 bases not matched to a gene. Germline lookup yields CDR1 SEHNR and CDR2 FQNEAQ (reference sequence). The CDR3 is made up of 13 amino acids. As DNA, the CDR3 is TGTGCCAGCGGCGGACAGGGAGTCTATGGCTACACCTTC. It encodes CASGGQGVYGYTF.

This chain joins TRBV2 and TRBJ2-1; TRBD1 aligns across 7 bases. V shed 6 bases and J 4 bases; nucleotides not matched to a gene: 9. Germline CDR1 and CDR2: SNHLY and FYNNEI. The CDR3 is made up of 15 amino acids. The CDR3 bases are TGTGCCAGCAGCGGGGACAGAACCCTTTACAATGAGCAGTTCTTC. Protein sequence: CASSGDRTLYNEQFF.

The rearrangement links TRBV6-4 to TRBJ1-6; D unclear. Germline V CDR1 and CDR2: MRHNA, SNTAGT. V dropped 5 bases and J dropped 9 bases, with 14 bases sitting between them. This CDR3 has 14 amino acids. The CDR3 protein is CASSISGQSSPLHF. As DNA, the CDR3 is TGTGCCAGCAGTATTTCCGGGCAAAGTTCACCCCTCCACTTT.

The chain carries TRBV19 and TRBJ2-3; 7 bases fit TRBD1. CDR3 length: 15 residues. Trimming cost V 5 bases and J 1 base; bases outside gene matches: 6. Germline CDR1 is LNHDA and CDR2 is SQIVND (reference sequence). DNA of the CDR3: TGTGCCAGTAGTGTCGGACAGGCGGGCACAGATACGCAGTATTTT. It codes for CASSVGQAGTDTQYF.

The V gene is TRBV18, the J gene TRBJ2-3; 13 bases are shared with TRBD2. From germline, CDR1 is KGHSH and CDR2 LQKENI. J lost 2 bases, V lost 3 bases, and 17 bases had no gene match. This CDR3 comprises 21 residues. The CDR3 DNA follows: TGTGCCAGCTCACCTGCCCCAAAACTAGCGGGGGGGCCTCGGGACACAGATACGCAGTATTTT. Amino acids: CASSPAPKLAGGPRDTDTQYF.

This clone was counted between two and nine times. The J gene is TRBJ2-7, the V gene TRBV28; D may be TRBD1 or TRBD2 (5 bases each). The CDR3 runs to 14 residues. Germline V gene lookup returns CDR1 MDHEN and CDR2 SYDVKM. V was cut by 5 bases and J by 2 bases, with 13 bases left in between. The chain's CDR3 is CASSPGHTPYEQYF. The CDR3 DNA reads as TGTGCCAGCAGTCCGGGGCACACCCCCTACGAGCAGTACTTC.

The V and J genes are TRBV30 and TRBJ1-3; D unclear. The germline gives CDR1 GTSNPN, CDR2 SVGIG (reference sequence). CDR3 length: 15 amino acids. V shed 3 bases and J shed 1 base, with 13 bases lying between them. As DNA, the CDR3 is TGTGCCTGGAGCGCGGGTCTTATATCTGGAAACACCATATATTTT. Amino acids: CAWSAGLISGNTIYF.

The chain recombines TRBV28 with TRBJ1-6; D not resolved. The length of the CDR3 is 12 residues. Germline V lookup: CDR1 MDHEN, CDR2 SYDVKM. Trimming removed 7 bases at V and 7 bases at J, with 8 bases between. The CDR3 here is CASMAGNSPLHF. The CDR3 nucleotides read TGTGCCAGCATGGCGGGAAATTCACCCCTCCACTTT.

This chain connects TRBV2 to TRBJ1-5; D ambiguous. V lost 2 bases and J 0 bases, leaving 11 bases between the germline ends. The V gene's germline CDR1 is SNHLY and CDR2 FYNNEI. CDR3 length: 16 residues. CDR3 bases: TGTGCCAGCAGTGAACCGCCTTACTATAGCAATCAGCCCCAGCATTTT. It yields the protein CASSEPPYYSNQPQHF.

About this clone: The same CDR3 is also encoded by other DNA sequences in this sample. V is TRBV7-2 and J is TRBJ1-2; D not certain. The CDR3 is made up of 13 amino acids. The germline V gene encodes CDR1 SGHTA and CDR2 FQGNSA. V was cut by 0 bases and J by 7 bases, with 9 bases left in between. CDR3 sequence: CASSLAGSGGYTF. The CDR3 DNA reads TGTGCCAGCAGCTTAGCTGGGAGCGGTGGCTACACCTTC. Together with reference TRBV7-2 and TRBJ1-2, the CDR3 gives the full variable domain: GAGVSQSPSNKVTEKGKDVELRCDPISGHTALYWYRQSLGQGLEFLIYFQGNSAPDKSGLPSDRFSAERTGGSVSTLTIQRTQQEDSAVYLCASSLAGSGGYTFGSGTRLTVV.

J is TRBJ1-1 and V is TRBV11-3; 8 nucleotides align to TRBD1. The ends lost 2 bases at V and 0 bases at J; junction bases unmatched: 14. The CDR3 runs 19 residues. Germline-derived CDR1 and CDR2 are SGHNT and YENEEA. The CDR3: CASSLTGGRGLLMNTEAFF. The CDR3 DNA is TGTGCCAGCAGCTTAACCGGGGGCAGGGGGCTTTTGATGAACACTGAAGCTTTCTTT.

The rearrangement links TRBV28 to TRBJ1-6, with a tentative D call TRBD1 (6 bases). V was clipped by 4 bases and J by 10 bases, with 23 bases between them. This CDR3 comprises 17 residues. Germline V gene sequence: CDR1 MDHEN, CDR2 SYDVKM. CDR3 nucleotides: TGTGCCAGCAGTTCGGCGGGGGGCGGACTGCAGGCATCACCCCTCCACTTT. Translation gives CASSSAGGGLQASPLHF.

The rearrangement uses TRBV10-2 and TRBJ1-5; 9 bases map to TRBD1. This CDR3 is 15 amino acids long. With V trimmed by 0 bases and J by 7 bases, 4 bases remained unmatched. The germline V gene encodes CDR1 WSHSY and CDR2 SAAADI. The DNA for the CDR3 is TGCGCCAGCAGTGAGTCGGTGGGACAGGGACAGCCCCAGCATTTT. Protein: CASSESVGQGQPQHF.

This clone was seen a single time. This chain joins TRBV5-1 and TRBJ1-2, with D perhaps matching TRBD1 (6 bases). V lost 1 base and J lost 5, with 12 bases in between. CDR3 length: 14 amino acids. Germline V gene sequence: CDR1 SGHRS, CDR2 YFSETQ. The CDR3 sequence is CASSLNRESYGYTF. CDR3 nucleotides: TGCGCCAGCAGCTTGAACAGGGAATCGTATGGCTACACCTTC. Supplemented by reference TRBV5-1 and TRBJ1-2, the full variable domain reads KAGVTQTPRYLIKTRGQQVTLSCSPISGHRSVSWYQQTPGQGLQFLFEYFSETQRNKGNFPGRFSGRQFSNSRSEMNVSTLELGDSALYLCASSLNRESYGYTFGSGTRLTVV.